One and the same sample provided the 26 T cell receptor beta chains below, sequenced in a study of CD8 T cells in ankylosing spondylitis. TCRdb reprocessed the 5' RACE reads with MiXCR, giving one entry per CDR3 protein. The sample holds some 150,000 distinct CDR3 sequences, about an eighth seen once. Sequenced input: blood, either unsorted or a sorted T cell fraction (not recorded which). The receptors here all came from a female donor with ankylosing spondylitis or in good health (not recorded which).

The chain uses TRBV5-1 and TRBJ2-3; D ambiguous. Looked up from germline, CDR1 is SGHRS and CDR2 is YFSETQ. The ends were cut back, 0 bases at V and 4 bases at J, with 9 bases in the middle. The CDR3 loop spans 14 amino acids. The CDR3 region is CASSLAGPPDTQYF. In DNA, the CDR3 is TGCGCCAGCAGCTTGGCAGGTCCTCCAGATACGCAGTATTTT.

This clonotype was observed at least ten times. This rearrangement joins TRBV5-1 to TRBJ2-7; tentative D call: TRBD2 (5 bases). Germline V gene lookup returns CDR1 SGHRS and CDR2 YFSETQ. The germline V and J ends were trimmed by 3 bases and 0 bases, with 10 bases remaining between them. This CDR3 comprises 14 residues. CDR3 sequence reads: CASSSKGSSYEQYF. The CDR3 DNA reads as TGCGCCAGCAGCTCAAAAGGGAGCTCCTACGAGCAGTACTTC.

This clonotype was seen repeatedly, ten times or more. The genes are TRBV20-1 and TRBJ2-5; 9 bases are shared with TRBD2. J gave up 7 bases and V 8 bases, and 17 bases lay outside the gene matches. Germline V gene data show CDR1 as DFQATT and CDR2 as SNEGSKA (reference sequence). The CDR3 sequence is 15 residues long. DNA for the CDR3: TGCAGTCCCCAAGGCGCGGGGGGGCCTGTAGGGACCCAGTACTTC. Protein: CSPQGAGGPVGTQYF.

This clonotype was observed many times. The chain carries TRBV30 and TRBJ1-5; TRBD1 is a possible D gene (5 bases). CDR3 length equals 14 residues. The V end lost 0 bases, the J end lost 6 bases, and 12 bases lay between the germline ends. Germline V gives CDR1 GTSNPN, CDR2 SVGIG (reference sequence). The CDR3 spells CAWSVQARGQPQHF. For the CDR3, the DNA is TGTGCCTGGAGTGTACAGGCCCGCGGTCAGCCCCAGCATTTT.

This clonotype has ten or more counts. This rearrangement joins TRBV15 to TRBJ2-1, with 12 bases identical to TRBD2. This CDR3 is 14 amino acids long. Unmatched junction bases numbered 6, after V lost 2 bases and J lost 13 bases. Germline CDR1 reads LNHNV; CDR2 reads YYDKDF (reference sequence). The CDR3 sequence: CATSRSGLAGTQFF. Here the CDR3 DNA reads TGTGCCACCAGCAGATCGGGACTAGCGGGTACCCAGTTCTTC.

This clonotype was recorded at least ten times. This rearrangement joins TRBV12-3 or TRBV12-4 to TRBJ2-5; the D is unclear. V lost 3 bases to trimming and J lost 4 bases, with 3 bases between them. CDR3 length equals 11 residues. The chain's CDR3 is CASSFRETQYF. The CDR3 coding sequence is TGTGCCAGCAGTTTCCGAGAGACCCAGTACTTC.

This clonotype was observed a handful of times. V gene TRBV27 combines with J gene TRBJ1-3; 8 positions match TRBD1. Germline CDR1 is MNHEY and CDR2 is SMNVEV (reference sequence). The CDR3 loop spans 14 amino acids. The V and J ends lost 6 bases and 4 bases, in that order; junction bases with no gene match: 5. The CDR3 DNA sequence: TGTGCCAGCAGGAAGCAGGGGGCAGGAAACACCATATATTTT. Amino acid sequence: CASRKQGAGNTIYF.

This clonotype was picked up many times. V is TRBV20-1 and J is TRBJ2-2, with D possibly TRBD1 on 6 matching bases. Germline loops: CDR1 DFQATT, CDR2 SNEGSKA (reference sequence). Trimming stripped 3 bases from V and 2 bases from J, with 13 bases between. The CDR3 sequence is 15 residues long. CDR3 nucleotides: TGCAGTGCTAGCTACGGGACACACAACACCGGGGAGCTGTTTTTT. It yields the protein CSASYGTHNTGELFF.

The table lists this clonotype with many counts. The J gene is TRBJ2-1, the V gene TRBV15; D gene ambiguous. CDR1 and CDR2 (germline): LNHNV, YYDKDF (reference sequence). Trimming pared 0 bases from V and 12 bases from J, leaving 15 bases between. The CDR3 has 14 amino acids. The CDR3 loop reads CATSRDRQEMMQFF. The CDR3 bases are TGTGCCACCAGCAGAGATCGGCAGGAGATGATGCAGTTCTTC.

A few counts support this clonotype. This sequence joins TRBV5-1 and TRBJ2-1; 7 positions match TRBD1. From germline, CDR1 is SGHRS and CDR2 YFSETQ. The V gene end was trimmed by 4 bases and the J gene end by 0 bases; junction bases not matched to a gene: 7. The CDR3 covers 16 residues. CDR3: CASSVDGTDSYNEQFF. DNA of the CDR3: TGCGCCAGCAGCGTCGACGGGACAGACTCCTACAATGAGCAGTTCTTC.

This clonotype was seen many times. DNA of the CDR3: TGCCGGTTGGGGGGCGGGGGGGAAACCTACGAGCAGTACTTC. Its translation: CRLGGGGETYEQYF. V usage is TRBV20-1 and J usage is TRBJ2-7, with TRBD2 identical over 9 bases. The CDR3 has 14 amino acids. The germline gives CDR1 DFQATT, CDR2 SNEGSKA (reference sequence).

This clonotype came up many times. The V and J genes are TRBV7-2 and TRBJ2-5; TRBD2 might be the D (5 bases). With 1 base removed from V and 4 bases from J, the gap between germline ends came to 10 bases. Germline values: CDR1 SGHTA, CDR2 FQGNSA. This CDR3 has 14 amino acids. The CDR3 spells CASSLGWRAETQYF. In DNA, the CDR3 is TGTGCCAGCAGCTTAGGGTGGCGGGCAGAGACCCAGTACTTC.

This clonotype was picked up many times. This rearrangement joins TRBV7-9 to TRBJ1-1, with a possible D match to TRBD1 (6 bases). The CDR3 runs to 14 residues. V was pared by 3 bases and J by 1 base, with 9 bases between. Looked up from germline, CDR1 is SEHNR and CDR2 is FQNEAQ (reference sequence). In DNA form, the CDR3 reads TGTGCCAGCAGCTTCGGACAGCCGAACACTGAAGCTTTCTTT. It specifies CASSFGQPNTEAFF.

The rearrangement links TRBV30 to TRBJ2-1; possible D gene TRBD2, 8 bases. There are 18 residues in the CDR3. The germline V gene has CDR1 GTSNPN and CDR2 SVGIG (reference sequence). Trimming removed 2 bases at V and 2 bases at J, with 22 bases between. The CDR3 here is CAWSKEGAAGGTYNEQFF. In DNA, the CDR3 is TGTGCCTGGAGTAAGGAGGGGGCGGCGGGGGGTACCTACAATGAGCAGTTCTTC.

This clonotype was recorded many times. This sequence joins TRBV29-1 and TRBJ1-1; D remains ambiguous. Trimming cost V 4 bases and J 6 bases, with 15 bases left between them. CDR1 and CDR2 (germline): SQVTM, ANQGSEA. The CDR3 is 13 residues long. This chain's CDR3 is CSVVGGSVSEAFF. The CDR3 DNA reads as TGCAGCGTTGTAGGTGGCTCGGTGTCTGAAGCTTTCTTT.

The table lists this clonotype with many counts. The rearrangement links TRBV20-1 to TRBJ1-3, with 8 bases aligning to TRBD1. Germline values: CDR1 DFQATT, CDR2 SNEGSKA (reference sequence). The CDR3 consists of 12 residues. The CDR3 sequence: CGTGPSGNTIYF. For the CDR3, the DNA is TGCGGGACAGGACCTTCTGGAAACACCATATATTTT.

Many counts were recorded for this clonotype. V and J are TRBV7-9 and TRBJ2-7, with D uncertain. CDR1 and CDR2 (germline): SEHNR, FQNEAQ (reference sequence). The CDR3 length is 11 residues. Trimming removed 3 bases at V and 5 bases at J, with 5 bases between. The CDR3 spells CASSFFDEQYF. CDR3 DNA: TGTGCCAGCAGCTTTTTTGACGAGCAGTACTTC.

In the case of this clonotype: An end of the junction differs from the germline gene, which may be a read error. The V gene is TRBV20-1, the J gene TRBJ1-5; D is unclear. Germline loops: CDR1 DFQATT, CDR2 SNEGSKA (reference sequence). The CDR3 consists of 12 residues. The CDR3 here is CSARDGNPPQHF. CDR3 coding DNA: TGCAGTGCTAGAGACGGTAATCCGCCCCAGCATTTT.

This clonotype was counted many times. The chain carries TRBV6-6 and TRBJ1-2; 9 nucleotides line up with TRBD1. After removal of 8 bases from V and 5 bases from J, the junction contained 6 bases not matched to a gene. The CDR3 totals 13 residues. The germline V gene has CDR1 MNHNY and CDR2 SVGAGI (reference sequence). The CDR3 here is CASGTGLSYGYTF. DNA for the CDR3: TGTGCCAGCGGGACAGGGTTAAGTTATGGCTACACCTTC.

This clonotype has a count of ten or more. V and J are TRBV24-1 and TRBJ2-1, with TRBD2 matching 12 bases. The germline V gene encodes CDR1 KGHDR and CDR2 SFDVKD. CDR3 length: 16 residues. Trimming cost V 5 bases and J 4 bases; bases outside gene matches: 5. CDR3 in DNA: TGTGCCACCAGTGGTTTACTAGCGGGGGGATACAATGAGCAGTTCTTC. Protein sequence: CATSGLLAGGYNEQFF.

The chain joins TRBV7-9 to TRBJ1-1, with unresolved D. This CDR3 has 13 amino acids. Germline V gene data show CDR1 as SEHNR and CDR2 as FQNEAQ (reference sequence). Trimming stripped 5 bases from V and 0 bases from J, with 7 bases between. The CDR3 sequence: CASSAVMNTEAFF. In DNA, the CDR3 is TGTGCCAGCAGCGCAGTCATGAACACTGAAGCTTTCTTT.

This clonotype was observed at least ten times. The chain is built from TRBV12-3 or TRBV12-4 and TRBJ2-7; D not resolved. This CDR3 region has 13 residues. Trimming shortened V by 3 bases and J by 4 bases, and 10 bases separated the two germline ends. The CDR3 nucleotides read TGTGCCAGCAGTTTTCCCGGAGTGTACGAGCAGTACTTC. Translating it yields CASSFPGVYEQYF.

Comment on this clonotype: A much larger clone differs by one base, so this may be a read error. The rearrangement links TRBV7-9 to TRBJ1-4; possible D gene TRBD1, 6 bases. Germline lookup yields CDR1 SEHNR and CDR2 FQNEAQ (reference sequence). This CDR3 spans 13 amino acids. CDR3 DNA sequence: TGTGTCTCTGAGCGGCAGGGGCGGGAAAAACTGTTTTTT. It is translated as CVSERQGREKLFF.

This clonotype was recorded at least ten times. V gene TRBV6-2 or TRBV6-3 combines with J gene TRBJ1-5; 7 nucleotides align to TRBD1. The germline V gene encodes CDR1 MNHEY and CDR2 SVGEGT. The ends lost 6 bases at V and 5 bases at J; junction bases unmatched: 1. The CDR3 totals 12 residues. The CDR3 DNA follows: TGTGCCAGCAGCGGACAGGATCAGCCCCAGCATTTT. This sequence encodes CASSGQDQPQHF.

This clonotype was seen only a few times. This rearrangement joins TRBV11-3 to TRBJ2-2; D not certain. Per germline, CDR1 SGHNT and CDR2 YENEEA. CDR3 size: 13 residues. V was pared by 7 bases and J by 2 bases, with 8 bases between. The CDR3 coding sequence is TGTGCCAGCACAGGCTCCAACACCGGGGAGCTGTTTTTT. Its translation: CASTGSNTGELFF.

This clonotype was seen a few times. This chain connects TRBV30 to TRBJ1-2; D unclear. Per the germline V gene, CDR1 is GTSNPN and CDR2 is SVGIG (reference sequence). Trimming shortened V by 3 bases and J by 9 bases, and 11 bases separated the two germline ends. This CDR3 region has 11 residues. The CDR3 sequence: CAWSASRSYTF. The CDR3 nucleotides are TGTGCCTGGAGCGCCTCGCGGAGCTACACCTTC. Full variable domain (rest looked up from reference TRBV30 and TRBJ1-2): SQTIHQWPATLVQPVGSPLSLECTVEGTSNPNLYWYRQAAGRGLQLLFYSVGIGQISSEVPQNLSASRPQDRQFILSSKKLLLSDSGFYLCAWSASRSYTFGSGTRLTVV.